These 18 T cell receptor beta chains share one sample of origin, sequenced in a study of shared clonotypes between healthy human individuals (dated by TCRdb to about 2020). Library preparation was by the immunoSEQ multiplex PCR assay. Held by TCRdb, this immuneACCESS table contains in-frame sequences only and omits some clones. Under half of the omission traces to an unresolved V gene where checked; the cause of the rest is unknown. The sample table contains a few million clones; only one count was recorded for about 92% of them. The ten largest clones add up to 0.35% to 0.5% of the sample. The sequenced material came from naive CD4+ T cells from PBMCs. Interpreted using the paper, the cell subset or site label stands for: CD45RA+ positively selected. The receptor set was obtained from a man younger than 35 in good health. Some clones in this sample may be carry-over from other donors' samples.

Written as DNA, the CDR3 is TGCGCCAGCGGAGGAGGTAGCGGGAGAAATGAGCAGTTCTTC. It yields the protein CASGGGSGRNEQFF. This rearrangement joins TRBV5-1 to TRBJ2-1; 9 bases match TRBD2. The CDR3 has 14 amino acids. V shed 7 bases and J 7 bases; nucleotides not matched to a gene: 9. Germline V gives CDR1 SGHRS, CDR2 YFSETQ.

The chain employs TRBV6-6 and TRBJ2-7; possibly TRBD1 or TRBD2 for D (5 bases each). V gave up 4 bases and J gave up 4 bases, with 11 bases separating them. Per the germline V gene, CDR1 is MNHNY and CDR2 is SVGAGI (reference sequence). The CDR3 spans 13 residues. The CDR3: CASSSEGSYEQYF. DNA of the CDR3: TGTGCCAGCAGTTCCGAGGGGAGTTACGAGCAGTACTTC.

This clone was counted a single time. This CDR3 reads CASSIRDRANEAFF. DNA of the CDR3: TGTGCCAGCAGTATCCGGGACAGGGCTAATGAAGCTTTCTTT. This rearrangement joins TRBV25-1 to TRBJ1-1; TRBD1 matches 9 bases. Trimming at V came to 5 bases and at J to 7 bases, leaving 8 bases not matched to a gene. CDR1 and CDR2 (germline): MGHDK, SYGVNS. This CDR3 spans 14 amino acids.

The chain links TRBV14 to TRBJ2-5; D is uncertain. Germline assignment: CDR1 SGHDN and CDR2 FVKESK. The CDR3 has 13 residues. V shed 5 bases and J shed 0 bases, with 7 bases lying between them. In nucleotides, the CDR3 is TGTGCCAGCAGCTCGAACTACCAAGAGACCCAGTACTTC. Translating it yields CASSSNYQETQYF.

The chain joins TRBV5-4 to TRBJ2-1; D may be TRBD2 (6 bases). The V gene lost 0 bases and the J gene lost 3 bases, with 13 bases spanning the gap. The CDR3 is 16 amino acids. The germline V gene has CDR1 SGHNT and CDR2 YYREEE (reference sequence). The CDR3 reads CASSLGNTGGYNEQFF. The CDR3 region has the DNA TGTGCCAGCAGCTTGGGGAATACCGGGGGCTACAATGAGCAGTTCTTC.

Only one count was recorded for this clone. This chain joins TRBV10-2 and TRBJ1-5; TRBD1 agrees at 10 bases. CDR1 and CDR2 from the germline V gene are WSHSY and SAAADI. The CDR3 extends over 15 amino acids. Trimming took 3 bases from V and 6 from J; bases not matched to a gene: 5. In DNA, the CDR3 is TGCGCCAGCAGTGACACGGGACAGGGGTCTCAGCCCCAGCATTTT. Its translation is CASSDTGQGSQPQHF.

This rearrangement joins TRBV7-8 to TRBJ2-3; 7 nucleotides align to TRBD2. This CDR3 comprises 15 residues. J lost 2 bases, V lost 5 bases, and 7 bases had no gene match. CDR1 and CDR2 (germline): SGHVS, FQNEAQ. The CDR3 protein is CASSPRGGNTDTQYF. CDR3 bases: TGTGCCAGCAGCCCCCGGGGAGGGAACACAGATACGCAGTATTTT.

In this sample, this clone turned up a few times. CDR3 nucleotide sequence: TGTGCCAGCAGCTTAGGGGACAGGGGCGGGGAGACCCAGTACTTC. Encoded protein: CASSLGDRGGETQYF. The chain recombines TRBV7-9 with TRBJ2-5, with TRBD1 identical over 10 bases. Germline CDR1 reads SEHNR; CDR2 reads FQNEAQ (reference sequence). The V gene end was trimmed by 1 base and the J gene end by 5 bases; junction bases not matched to a gene: 4. The CDR3 runs to 15 residues.

The gene calls are TRBV29-1 and TRBJ2-7; tentatively, D is TRBD2 (6 bases). This CDR3 region has 13 residues. Germline CDR1 reads SQVTM; CDR2 reads ANQGSEA. V was cut by 4 bases and J by 5 bases, with 15 bases left in between. The CDR3 sequence: CSVGGDLLDEQYF. CDR3 sequence (DNA): TGCAGCGTTGGGGGGGATCTCCTCGACGAGCAGTACTTC.

The gene calls are TRBV28 and TRBJ2-4; weak D call: TRBD1 (6 bases). The ends were cut back, 5 bases at V and 0 bases at J, with 14 bases in the middle. This CDR3 has 16 residues. Germline V CDR1 and CDR2: MDHEN, SYDVKM. The CDR3 DNA reads as TGTGCCAGCAGTACGTGGACAGCGATAGCCAAAAACATTCAGTACTTC. As protein: CASSTWTAIAKNIQYF.

This sequence joins TRBV6-1 and TRBJ2-6; D gene unclear. This CDR3 has 14 residues. Looked up from germline, CDR1 is MNHNS and CDR2 is SASEGT. The ends were cut back, 2 bases at V and 2 bases at J, with 4 bases in the middle. The CDR3 sequence is CASSESPGANVLTF. CDR3 sequence (DNA): TGTGCCAGCAGTGAAAGTCCTGGGGCCAACGTCCTGACTTTC.

The J gene is TRBJ2-4, the V gene TRBV9; 10 bases agree with TRBD2. The germline CDR1 and CDR2 sequences are SGDLS and YYNGEE. This CDR3 spans 16 amino acids. V lost 0 bases to trimming and J lost 0 bases; unmatched junction nucleotides: 0. The CDR3 loop is CASSVGLAGAKNIQYF. The CDR3 nucleotides are TGTGCCAGCAGCGTAGGACTAGCGGGAGCCAAAAACATTCAGTACTTC.

The J gene is TRBJ1-3, the V gene TRBV9; D gene uncertain. In germline, CDR1 is SGDLS, CDR2 YYNGEE. With 5 bases removed from V and 0 bases from J, the gap between germline ends came to 9 bases. The CDR3 length is 14 residues. CDR3 coding DNA: TGTGCCAGCAGTGACGGTCACTCTGGAAACACCATATATTTT. This gives the protein CASSDGHSGNTIYF. Full variable domain (outside the CDR3, taken from reference TRBV9 and TRBJ1-3): DSGVTQTPKHLITATGQRVTLRCSPRSGDLSVYWYQQSLDQGLQFLIQYYNGEERAKGNILERFSAQQFPDLHSELNLSSLELGDSALYFCASSDGHSGNTIYFGEGSWLTVV.

V is TRBV5-4 and J is TRBJ2-1; a possible D gene is TRBD2 (5 bases). CDR1 SGHNT and CDR2 YYREEE come from the germline V gene (reference sequence). V was cut by 0 bases and J by 7 bases, with 8 bases left in between. This CDR3 comprises 13 residues. The CDR3 reads CASSLEPGNEQFF. The DNA for the CDR3 is TGTGCCAGCAGCTTGGAACCGGGGAATGAGCAGTTCTTC.

The chain links TRBV19 to TRBJ1-4; possibly TRBD1 for D (5 bases). Trimming took 5 bases from V and 4 from J, leaving 11 bases between them. This CDR3 comprises 14 residues. The germline CDR1 and CDR2 sequences are LNHDA and SQIVND (reference sequence). CDR3: CASSGRDGNEKLFF. The CDR3 DNA reads as TGTGCCAGTAGTGGCCGGGACGGTAATGAAAAACTGTTTTTT.

This clone was detected only once. The rearrangement joins TRBV29-1 to TRBJ2-7; the match to TRBD1 covers 7 bases. Trimming took 7 bases from V and 5 from J; bases not matched to a gene: 11. The CDR3 runs 13 residues. The germline V gene encodes CDR1 SQVTM and CDR2 ANQGSEA. CDR3 DNA: TGCAGCGCCGAGGACAGGCCCAACCACGAGCAGTACTTC. Protein: CSAEDRPNHEQYF.

The chain recombines TRBV14 with TRBJ2-6; 11 nucleotides line up with TRBD2. Germline values: CDR1 SGHDN, CDR2 FVKESK. The CDR3 is 19 amino acids. V was clipped by 0 bases and J by 0 bases; unmatched bases: 4. The CDR3 DNA sequence: TGTGCCAGCAGCCAAGAACGACTAGCGGGGTACTCTGGGGCCAACGTCCTGACTTTC. As protein: CASSQERLAGYSGANVLTF.

This CDR3 reads CASSLAGGPLTGANVLTF. The CDR3 coding sequence is TGCGCCAGCAGCTTGGCCGGCGGACCATTGACTGGGGCCAACGTCCTGACTTTC. The V gene is TRBV5-1, the J gene TRBJ2-6; no definite D call. CDR1 is SGHRS and CDR2 is YFSETQ in the germline V gene. The CDR3 runs to 18 residues. V shed 0 bases and J shed 2 bases, with 15 bases lying between them.